Shown below are 29 T cell receptor beta chains from a single sample sequenced in a study of OX40 agonist ivuxolimab in advanced cancers. Clones were read by immunoSEQ multiplex PCR, and TCRdb kept only the in-frame ones, dropping some. The repertoire includes tens of thousands of clones, about 90% of them detected once, and about 0.89% sits in the top ten. The source was CD4+ or CD8+ T cells sorted from blood, collected in a trial of the OX40 agonist ivuxolimab. The receptors were sampled from an adult with an advanced solid tumor such as melanoma, head and neck, liver or kidney cancer.

The chain carries TRBV5-1 and TRBJ2-2, with D maybe TRBD2 (5 bases). The CDR3 extends over 14 amino acids. V dropped 4 bases and J dropped 2 bases, with 9 bases sitting between them. CDR1 is SGHRS and CDR2 is YFSETQ in the germline V gene. CDR3 coding DNA: TGCGCCAGCAGCACACTAGAAAACACCGGGGAGCTGTTTTTT. Its protein is CASSTLENTGELFF.

CDR3 DNA: TGTGCCAGCAGTCAGGACAGGCATAATGAAAAACTGTTTTTT. Protein: CASSQDRHNEKLFF. This chain links TRBV27 with TRBJ1-4; 7 bases fit TRBD1. CDR1 and CDR2 from the germline V gene are MNHEY and SMNVEV (reference sequence). J lost 4 bases, V lost 5 bases, and 4 bases had no gene match. This CDR3 is 14 amino acids long.

This rearrangement joins TRBV11-3 to TRBJ1-2, with D hard to call. Trimming removed 5 bases from V and 4 bases from J, with 8 bases in between. From germline, CDR1 is SGHNT and CDR2 YENEEA. The CDR3 extends over 12 amino acids. CDR3 coding DNA: TGTGCCAGCAGCCCGGACGGCTATGGCTACACCTTC. It translates to CASSPDGYGYTF.

This chain connects TRBV6-4 to TRBJ2-3, with D uncertain. There are 14 residues in the CDR3. From germline, CDR1 is MRHNA and CDR2 SNTAGT. Between the trimmed V and J ends, which lost 4 bases and 4 bases, there was a span of 12 bases. DNA for the CDR3: TGTGCCAGCAGTGGTAGGTTTGGTGCAGATACGCAGTATTTT. It yields the protein CASSGRFGADTQYF.

The genes are TRBV11-2 and TRBJ2-2; 7 positions agree with TRBD1. The CDR3 is made up of 15 amino acids. Per the germline V gene, CDR1 is SGHAT and CDR2 is FQNNGV. Losses at the gene ends were 2 bases for V and 7 bases for J; bases not matched to a gene: 7. CDR3 coding DNA: TGTGCCAGCAGCTTAACCGGGACAGAACACGGGGAGCTGTTTTTT. Translating it yields CASSLTGTEHGELFF.

This clone was seen a few times. The chain joins TRBV11-3 to TRBJ2-1, with 7 bases that match TRBD2. V shed 5 bases and J 10 bases; nucleotides not matched to a gene: 11. This CDR3 is 14 amino acids long. The germline V gene has CDR1 SGHNT and CDR2 YENEEA. CDR3 amino acids: CASSPPGGRGEQFF. The DNA for the CDR3 is TGTGCCAGCAGCCCGCCGGGCGGGAGAGGGGAGCAGTTCTTC. Drawing the rest from reference TRBV11-3 and TRBJ2-1, the complete variable domain is EAGVVQSPRYKIIEKKQPVAFWCNPISGHNTLYWYLQNLGQGPELLIRYENEEAVDDSQLPKDRFSAERLKGVDSTLKIQPAELGDSAVYLCASSPPGGRGEQFFGPGTRLTVL.

This chain joins TRBV12-5 and TRBJ2-2; D is perhaps TRBD1 or TRBD2 (6 bases each). Germline lookup yields CDR1 LGHNT and CDR2 FRNRAP. The CDR3 is 14 residues long. The ends were cut back, 5 bases at V and 6 bases at J, with 13 bases in the middle. Here the CDR3 DNA reads TGTGCTAGTGGTCATAGGGGGGAGGCCGGGGAGCTGTTTTTT. Amino acid sequence: CASGHRGEAGELFF.

The V gene is TRBV7-2, the J gene TRBJ2-2; D may be TRBD2 (6 bases). Germline V lookup: CDR1 SGHTA, CDR2 FQGNSA. V lost 2 bases and J 4 bases, leaving 11 bases between the germline ends. CDR3 size: 15 residues. The DNA of the CDR3 is TGTGCCAGCAGCTTAAGGCCCGGGGGCACCGGGGAGCTGTTTTTT. Amino acid sequence: CASSLRPGGTGELFF.

The chain has TRBV19 and TRBJ2-7, with 11 bases fitting TRBD1. The junction had 2 bases not matched to a gene; V was cut back by 1 base and J by 3 bases. The CDR3 is 15 amino acids. Germline CDR1 is LNHDA and CDR2 is SQIVND (reference sequence). The CDR3 coding sequence is TGTGCCAGTAGTATAGCCGGGACAGGGGGCTACGAGCAGTACTTC. Its translation: CASSIAGTGGYEQYF.

The chain has TRBV19 and TRBJ2-2; unclear D gene. The CDR3 has 13 residues. V was cut by 8 bases and J by 10 bases, with 17 bases left in between. CDR1 is LNHDA, CDR2 SQIVND, per germline (reference sequence). In DNA form, the CDR3 reads TGTGCCAGTGGGAAAACCTCTAGTGTGGAGCTGTTTTTT. Translating gives CASGKTSSVELFF.

V gene TRBV30 combines with J gene TRBJ1-2, with D maybe TRBD1 (5 bases). The germline V and J ends were trimmed by 4 bases and 6 bases, with 15 bases remaining between them. The CDR3 has 13 residues. Germline CDR1 is GTSNPN and CDR2 is SVGIG (reference sequence). The DNA for the CDR3 is TGTGCCTGGAAGGTGGGGGGAGACAATGGCTACACCTTC. It specifies CAWKVGGDNGYTF. The complete variable domain, with remaining parts taken from reference TRBV30 and TRBJ1-2, reads SQTIHQWPATLVQPVGSPLSLECTVEGTSNPNLYWYRQAAGRGLQLLFYSVGIGQISSEVPQNLSASRPQDRQFILSSKKLLLSDSGFYLCAWKVGGDNGYTFGSGTRLTVV.

The J gene is TRBJ2-2, the V gene TRBV5-6; D remains ambiguous. V shed 2 bases and J shed 5 bases, with 10 bases lying between them. The CDR3 covers 14 residues. The germline gives CDR1 SGHDT, CDR2 YYEEEE. The CDR3 protein is CASSFDVTTGELFF. The CDR3 region has the DNA TGTGCCAGCAGCTTCGATGTGACAACCGGGGAGCTGTTTTTT.

This clone was found once. The rearrangement uses TRBV6-4 and TRBJ2-2, with 8 bases identical to TRBD2. J was trimmed by 0 bases and V by 6 bases; bases with no gene match: 3. The CDR3 extends over 15 amino acids. The germline CDR1 and CDR2 sequences are MRHNA and SNTAGT. The CDR3 bases are TGTGCCAGCAGAACACTAGCGGCGAACACCGGGGAGCTGTTTTTT. This gives the protein CASRTLAANTGELFF.

The chain employs TRBV14 and TRBJ1-1; a possible D gene is TRBD1 (6 bases). CDR3 length equals 17 residues. Germline V gene data show CDR1 as SGHDN and CDR2 as FVKESK. Trimming removed 0 bases at V and 3 bases at J, with 17 bases between. CDR3 coding DNA: TGTGCCAGCAGCCAAGATAGAGGAACAGGGATATACACTGAAGCTTTCTTT. This codes for CASSQDRGTGIYTEAFF.

CDR3 sequence reads: CASSLSRATDTQYF. CDR3 DNA sequence: TGTGCCAGCAGCTTGTCTAGGGCCACAGATACGCAGTATTTT. The J gene is TRBJ2-3, the V gene TRBV5-4; D not certain. Germline V gene lookup returns CDR1 SGHNT and CDR2 YYREEE (reference sequence). The CDR3 runs to 14 residues. The V and J ends lost 1 base and 2 bases respectively, with 8 bases between them.

CDR3 nucleotides: TGTGCCAGTCTTAGTGGGGATGGGCAGTTCTTC. This codes for CASLSGDGQFF. J is TRBJ2-1 and V is TRBV19; D unclear. V was cut by 8 bases and J by 12 bases, with 14 bases left in between. The CDR3 spans 11 residues. The V gene's germline CDR1 is LNHDA and CDR2 SQIVND (reference sequence).

CDR3 nucleotide sequence: TGTGCCAGCAGTTACGGGACTAGTGCAGGCGAGCAGTACTTC. Its protein is CASSYGTSAGEQYF. The chain has TRBV6-5 and TRBJ2-7; 8 bases line up with TRBD2. The CDR3 runs to 14 residues. In germline, CDR1 is MNHEY, CDR2 SVGAGI. Trimming took 2 bases from V and 6 from J; bases not matched to a gene: 6.

The chain carries TRBV6-1 and TRBJ1-5; TRBD1 agrees at 10 bases. V was pared by 6 bases and J by 7 bases, with 3 bases of the junction left unmatched. CDR1 is MNHNS and CDR2 is SASEGT in the germline V gene. The CDR3 has 13 residues. Here the CDR3 DNA reads TGTGCCAGCAGATGGACAGGGGGACAGCCCCAGCATTTT. Translated, it gives CASRWTGGQPQHF.

The rearrangement uses TRBV5-1 and TRBJ2-2; D tentatively fits TRBD1 or TRBD2 (5 bases each). Deletions cut 4 bases from V and 2 bases from J, with 15 bases between. Looked up from germline, CDR1 is SGHRS and CDR2 is YFSETQ. This CDR3 is 16 amino acids long. The CDR3 reads CASSLPWDGNTGELFF. For the CDR3, the DNA is TGCGCCAGCAGCCTCCCCTGGGACGGCAACACCGGGGAGCTGTTTTTT.

This clone appeared a few times. CDR3 sequence reads: CASSRGRMGSYEQYF. CDR3 in DNA: TGTGCCAGCAGCCGGGGGAGGATGGGCTCCTACGAGCAGTACTTC. The chain employs TRBV7-8 and TRBJ2-7; perhaps TRBD2 as D (6 bases). The CDR3 has 15 amino acids. Germline CDR1 and CDR2: SGHVS and FQNEAQ. With 5 bases removed from V and 0 bases from J, the gap between germline ends came to 14 bases.

The CDR3 sequence is CASSPGWGPQYF. The CDR3 nucleotides read TGTGCCAGCAGCCCGGGATGGGGCCCGCAGTATTTT. This chain joins TRBV6-6 and TRBJ2-3, with D tentatively TRBD1 or TRBD2 (5 bases each). CDR1 MNHNY and CDR2 SVGAGI come from the germline V gene (reference sequence). This CDR3 comprises 12 residues. The V and J ends lost 6 bases and 10 bases respectively, with 14 bases between them.

The chain combines TRBV5-6 with TRBJ2-7; 8 bases match TRBD1. The CDR3 contains 13 residues. Germline V CDR1 and CDR2: SGHDT, YYEEEE. Trimming removed 1 base from V and 6 bases from J; junction bases left unmatched: 3. CDR3 in DNA: TGTGCCAGCAGCTTGCAGGGGGCGAGCGAGCAGTACTTC. Translation: CASSLQGASEQYF.

The rearrangement uses TRBV15 and TRBJ2-5; 7 bases are a match to TRBD2. Looked up from germline, CDR1 is LNHNV and CDR2 is YYDKDF (reference sequence). This CDR3 is 15 amino acids long. The trim removed 0 bases at V and 3 bases at J, leaving 4 bases unmatched. As DNA, the CDR3 is TGTGCCACCAGCAGAGATCCTGGGGGGGAAGAGACCCAGTACTTC. This codes for CATSRDPGGEETQYF.

The chain uses TRBV25-1 and TRBJ1-6; no clear D. CDR1 is MGHDK and CDR2 is SYGVNS in the germline V gene. The V gene lost 4 bases and the J gene lost 6 bases, with 7 bases spanning the gap. The CDR3 contains 13 residues. The chain's CDR3 is CASSASANSPLHF. In DNA, the CDR3 is TGTGCCAGCAGTGCATCGGCTAATTCACCCCTCCACTTT.

This rearrangement joins TRBV28 to TRBJ2-3; 8 nucleotides agree with TRBD1. Looked up from germline, CDR1 is MDHEN and CDR2 is SYDVKM. Trimming cost V 2 bases and J 1 base; bases outside gene matches: 2. The CDR3 runs to 15 residues. This CDR3 is CASSLPGQGTDTQYF. The CDR3 DNA follows: TGTGCCAGCAGTTTACCGGGACAGGGCACAGATACGCAGTATTTT.

J is TRBJ2-7 and V is TRBV28, with no clear D. The ends were cut back, 7 bases at V and 3 bases at J, with 13 bases in the middle. Germline V lookup: CDR1 MDHEN, CDR2 SYDVKM. This CDR3 is built from 13 residues. DNA of the CDR3: TGTGCCAGCACCCCAGGCCGGCACTACGAGCAGTACTTC. Amino acid sequence: CASTPGRHYEQYF. Full variable domain (missing parts from reference TRBV28 and TRBJ2-7): DVKVTQSSRYLVKRTGEKVFLECVQDMDHENMFWYRQDPGLGLRLIYFSYDVKMKEKGDIPEGYSVSREKKERFSLILESASTNQTSMYLCASTPGRHYEQYFGPGTRLTVT.

V is TRBV11-3 and J is TRBJ2-5; possibly TRBD1 for D (6 bases). V gave up 6 bases and J gave up 5 bases, with 16 bases separating them. The CDR3 loop spans 14 amino acids. CDR1 and CDR2 (germline): SGHNT, YENEEA. This CDR3 is CASRTPGVGETQYF. The CDR3 DNA sequence: TGTGCCAGCAGGACCCCAGGGGTAGGGGAGACCCAGTACTTC.

The CDR3 reads CASSLGFEEAFF. The CDR3 coding sequence is TGCGCCAGCAGCTTGGGGTTCGAAGAGGCTTTCTTT. This chain joins TRBV5-1 and TRBJ1-1; D is uncertain. V lost 0 bases to trimming and J lost 11 bases, with 11 bases between them. This CDR3 region has 12 residues. The germline V gene has CDR1 SGHRS and CDR2 YFSETQ.

This chain links TRBV6-1 with TRBJ2-7, with TRBD1 matching over 10 bases. V gave up 6 bases and J gave up 1 base; unmatched junction bases: 3. Germline V gene sequence: CDR1 MNHNS, CDR2 SASEGT. The CDR3 loop spans 14 amino acids. The CDR3 DNA is TGTGCCAGCAGCGGGGACAGGGGTTCCTACGAGCAGTACTTC. Its protein is CASSGDRGSYEQYF.